These 32 T cell receptor beta chains were sequenced from one sample in a study of blood T cell repertoires in COVID-19. Measured with immunoSEQ multiplex PCR; TCRdb has only the in-frame clones, and not every one. The table lists 150,000 to 200,000 clones, about nine tenths of them singletons. Input material: peripheral blood. These receptors were collected from a man between 70 and 80 years old with acute or convalescent COVID-19.

The chain couples TRBV5-4 to TRBJ1-6, with 7 positions matching TRBD1. The J segment lost 4 bases and the V segment lost 5 bases, leaving 9 bases of the junction unmatched. Looked up from germline, CDR1 is SGHNT and CDR2 is YYREEE (reference sequence). This CDR3 contains 16 residues. CDR3 loop: CASSSARTGYNSPLHF. CDR3 nucleotide sequence: TGTGCCAGCAGTTCCGCCCGGACAGGTTATAATTCACCCCTCCACTTT. Filled out from reference TRBV5-4 and TRBJ1-6, the complete variable domain reads ETGVTQSPTHLIKTRGQQVTLRCSSQSGHNTVSWYQQALGQGPQFIFQYYREEENGRGNFPPRFSGLQFPNYSSELNVNALELDDSALYLCASSSARTGYNSPLHFGNGTRLTVT.

The CDR3 is CASSQLEGAPYGYTF. CDR3 coding DNA: TGTGCCAGCAGCCAATTAGAGGGGGCCCCCTATGGCTACACCTTC. This chain joins TRBV7-8 and TRBJ1-2, with 7 bases fitting TRBD1. Trimming cost V 5 bases and J 4 bases; bases outside gene matches: 10. This CDR3 has 15 residues. Germline-derived CDR1 and CDR2 are SGHVS and FQNEAQ.

The gene calls are TRBV5-1 and TRBJ2-2, with D possibly TRBD2 on 6 matching bases. Germline CDR1 is SGHRS and CDR2 is YFSETQ. The CDR3 loop spans 17 amino acids. V lost 3 bases, J lost 6 bases, and 21 bases lay in between. CDR3 nucleotide sequence: TGCGCCAGCAGCTCGGAGGGACCCCATCTTATCGCCGGGGAGCTGTTTTTT. Protein product: CASSSEGPHLIAGELFF.

The rearrangement links TRBV3-1 (or the pseudogene TRBV3-2) to TRBJ2-3; TRBD1 is a possible D gene (6 bases). V was shortened by 5 bases and J by 4 bases, with 19 bases between the two germline ends. Germline loops: CDR1 LGHDT, CDR2 YNNKEL (reference sequence). The CDR3 is 16 residues long. The CDR3 spells CASSGKGVPWADTQYF. The CDR3 region has the DNA TGTGCCAGCAGCGGTAAGGGGGTACCCTGGGCAGATACGCAGTATTTT.

In this sample, this clone turned up a few times. The rearrangement uses TRBV7-3 and TRBJ1-1, with D perhaps matching TRBD1 (6 bases). The V gene's germline CDR1 is SGHTA and CDR2 FQGTGA. V lost 5 bases, J lost 7 bases, and 17 bases lay in between. The CDR3 loop spans 14 amino acids. CDR3 bases: TGTGCCAGCAGCGCCCGAGGGGGGGAAGGTGAAGCTTTCTTT. Protein product: CASSARGGEGEAFF.

The chain couples TRBV5-5 to TRBJ1-1, with TRBD1 matching over 7 bases. Germline loops: CDR1 SGHKS, CDR2 YYEKEE (reference sequence). The trim removed 0 bases at V and 4 bases at J, leaving 3 bases unmatched. The CDR3 is made up of 14 amino acids. CDR3 loop: CASSLVQGTTEAFF. CDR3 DNA sequence: TGTGCCAGCAGCTTGGTACAGGGGACCACTGAAGCTTTCTTT.

This chain joins TRBV18 and TRBJ2-1; D not resolved. V shed 0 bases and J shed 9 bases, with 9 bases lying between them. Germline assignment: CDR1 KGHSH and CDR2 LQKENI. The CDR3 totals 13 residues. In DNA, the CDR3 is TGTGCCAGCTCACCACCTAGGCACAGTGAGCAGTTCTTC. Residues: CASSPPRHSEQFF.

Here the CDR3 reads CASSLGQGMTQYF. The CDR3 DNA reads as TGTGCCAGCAGTTTAGGACAGGGTATGACCCAGTACTTC. This chain joins TRBV12-3 or TRBV12-4 and TRBJ2-5, with TRBD1 matching 7 bases. The CDR3 length is 13 residues. V lost 1 base to trimming and J lost 7 bases; unmatched junction nucleotides: 3.

V is TRBV18 and J is TRBJ1-1; D remains ambiguous. This CDR3 has 16 residues. In germline, CDR1 is KGHSH, CDR2 LQKENI. V dropped 1 base and J dropped 0 bases, with 12 bases sitting between them. This chain's CDR3 is CASSPQNGELNTEAFF. In DNA form, the CDR3 reads TGTGCCAGCTCACCACAGAACGGGGAACTGAACACTGAAGCTTTCTTT.

This clone was detected only once. The genes are TRBV5-1 and TRBJ2-2; possibly TRBD1 for D (6 bases). CDR1 SGHRS and CDR2 YFSETQ come from the germline V gene. The CDR3 extends over 15 amino acids. V gave up 7 bases and J gave up 1 base, with 14 bases separating them. CDR3: CASHTGTENTGELFF. CDR3 DNA sequence: TGCGCCAGCCACACAGGGACGGAGAACACCGGGGAGCTGTTTTTT.

The chain employs TRBV6-2 or TRBV6-3 and TRBJ1-2, with 7 bases lining up with TRBD1. The CDR3 spans 16 residues. V lost 5 bases, J lost 1 base, and 10 bases stayed unmatched. Germline CDR1 MNHEY, CDR2 SVGEGT. The CDR3 is CASSRAQGRGNYGYTF. The CDR3 bases are TGTGCCAGCAGTCGCGCACAGGGGCGTGGTAACTATGGCTACACCTTC.

This chain links TRBV14 with TRBJ2-5; D is perhaps TRBD2 (5 bases). Trimming stripped 4 bases from V and 4 bases from J, with 13 bases between. The CDR3 totals 14 residues. The germline gives CDR1 SGHDN, CDR2 FVKESK. The DNA of the CDR3 is TGTGCCAGCAGCCGGTTGGAGGTCGGAGAGACCCAGTACTTC. It specifies CASSRLEVGETQYF.

The chain employs TRBV7-3 and TRBJ2-1; 9 positions match TRBD2. There are 15 residues in the CDR3. The junction had 7 bases not matched to a gene; V was cut back by 2 bases and J by 8 bases. Germline V CDR1 and CDR2: SGHTA, FQGTGA. In nucleotides, the CDR3 is TGTGCCAGCAGCTTACGGCGGGGGGGCCTGGATGAGCAGTTCTTC. Amino acids: CASSLRRGGLDEQFF.

The chain joins TRBV7-9 to TRBJ2-2; 8 bases map to TRBD1. CDR1 SEHNR and CDR2 FQNEAQ come from the germline V gene (reference sequence). J was trimmed by 7 bases and V by 3 bases; bases with no gene match: 7. This CDR3 region has 15 residues. CDR3 sequence: CASSLRQGAGGELFF. In DNA, the CDR3 is TGTGCCAGCAGCTTGCGTCAGGGGGCCGGCGGGGAGCTGTTTTTT.

The table lists this clone with a count of one. For the CDR3, the DNA is TGCGCCAGCAGCCCGCAGGGACAGGGTGCCTACGAGCAGTACTTC. Translation: CASSPQGQGAYEQYF. This chain joins TRBV4-3 and TRBJ2-7; 9 bases are a match to TRBD1. The V gene end was trimmed by 4 bases and the J gene end by 2 bases; junction bases not matched to a gene: 6. In germline, CDR1 is LGHNA, CDR2 YSLEER. The CDR3 is made up of 15 amino acids.

This clone was counted only a few times. This chain links TRBV3-1 (or the pseudogene TRBV3-2) with TRBJ2-4, with D possibly being TRBD1 (6 bases). The germline V and J ends were trimmed by 4 bases and 0 bases, with 19 bases remaining between them. Germline assignment: CDR1 LGHDT and CDR2 YNNKEL (reference sequence). This CDR3 is built from 18 residues. The CDR3 bases are TGTGCCAGCAGCCCGAGAAGTGGACAGATCATAGCCAAAAACATTCAGTACTTC. It is translated as CASSPRSGQIIAKNIQYF.

This chain links TRBV6-6 with TRBJ2-5, with TRBD1 identical over 7 bases. Looked up from germline, CDR1 is MNHNY and CDR2 is SVGAGI (reference sequence). This CDR3 region has 18 residues. V shed 5 bases, J shed 7 bases, and the junction held 22 bases outside the gene matches. The CDR3 spells CASSPVGQDSPKRGTQYF. The CDR3 bases are TGTGCCAGCAGTCCTGTCGGACAGGACTCCCCCAAGAGAGGGACCCAGTACTTC.

This clone was counted a single time. This chain joins TRBV3-1 (or the pseudogene TRBV3-2) and TRBJ2-7, with 7 bases identical to TRBD1. Trimming removed 0 bases from V and 5 bases from J; junction bases left unmatched: 4. Germline CDR1 is LGHDT and CDR2 is YNNKEL (reference sequence). This CDR3 spans 14 amino acids. Written as DNA, the CDR3 is TGTGCCAGCAGCCAAGACGACAGGGCCCACGAGCAGTACTTC. Translation: CASSQDDRAHEQYF.

The V gene is TRBV9, the J gene TRBJ1-2, with a tentative D call TRBD1 (5 bases). Between the trimmed V and J ends, which lost 4 bases and 4 bases, there was a span of 17 bases. In germline, CDR1 is SGDLS, CDR2 YYNGEE. The CDR3 covers 15 residues. The CDR3 region has the DNA TGTGCCAGCAGCACCCAAACCTGGGGCGTCTATGGCTACACCTTC. This sequence encodes CASSTQTWGVYGYTF.

This chain joins TRBV6-5 and TRBJ2-7, with D possibly TRBD2 on 5 matching bases. CDR1 MNHEY and CDR2 SVGAGI come from the germline V gene. This CDR3 is built from 14 residues. V was cut by 7 bases and J by 6 bases, with 19 bases left in between. CDR3 coding DNA: TGTGCCAGCACCCAAAGGCCGAGGGCGGGCGAGCAGTACTTC. Translating gives CASTQRPRAGEQYF.

This clone was seen a single time. Additional DNA sequences in this sample encode the identical CDR3. The J gene is TRBJ2-7, the V gene TRBV28, with 7 bases that match TRBD2. Germline V gives CDR1 MDHEN, CDR2 SYDVKM. V lost 3 bases to trimming and J lost 0 bases; unmatched junction nucleotides: 2. The CDR3 length is 14 residues. The CDR3 DNA reads TGTGCCAGCAGTTTTGGCGGGAGCTCCTACGAGCAGTACTTC. It encodes CASSFGGSSYEQYF. The variable domain in full, with the rest retrieved from reference TRBV28 and TRBJ2-7, is DVKVTQSSRYLVKRTGEKVFLECVQDMDHENMFWYRQDPGLGLRLIYFSYDVKMKEKGDIPEGYSVSREKKERFSLILESASTNQTSMYLCASSFGGSSYEQYFGPGTRLTVT.

In this sample, this clone turned up once. The chain has TRBV6-5 and TRBJ1-6; TRBD1 matches 7 bases. The germline V gene has CDR1 MNHEY and CDR2 SVGAGI. Unmatched junction bases numbered 6, after V lost 5 bases and J lost 8 bases. The CDR3 has 14 amino acids. CDR3 amino acids: CASSPGTEDSPLHF. Here the CDR3 DNA reads TGTGCCAGCAGTCCAGGGACAGAGGATTCACCCCTCCACTTT.

V gene TRBV7-2 combines with J gene TRBJ2-7; a possible D gene is TRBD1 (6 bases). V was cut by 5 bases and J by 3 bases, with 11 bases left in between. This CDR3 region has 13 residues. Germline-derived CDR1 and CDR2 are SGHTA and FQGNSA. In nucleotides, the CDR3 is TGTGCCAGCAGCACCCGGACAGACTACGAGCAGTACTTC. It is translated as CASSTRTDYEQYF.

This chain joins TRBV14 and TRBJ1-1; 7 nucleotides align to TRBD1. V shed 4 bases and J 2 bases; nucleotides not matched to a gene: 7. This CDR3 contains 15 residues. Germline CDR1 SGHDN, CDR2 FVKESK. CDR3 DNA sequence: TGTGCCAGCAGCCGCCTACAGGGGAGTAACACTGAAGCTTTCTTT. Encoded protein: CASSRLQGSNTEAFF.

In its sample, this clone was seen a few times. The chain is built from TRBV6-5 and TRBJ2-7; tentative D call: TRBD2 (6 bases). Germline V gene data show CDR1 as MNHEY and CDR2 as SVGAGI. Trimming left V 7 bases short and J 5 bases short, with 18 bases between. The CDR3 has 14 amino acids. The CDR3 DNA reads TGTGCCAGCACTCCTAGGAGGGGAAGGAACGAGCAGTACTTC. The encoded protein is CASTPRRGRNEQYF.

The chain uses TRBV28 and TRBJ2-3; perhaps TRBD2 as D (5 bases). V shed 5 bases and J shed 7 bases, with 13 bases lying between them. The CDR3 loop spans 13 amino acids. Germline V CDR1 and CDR2: MDHEN, SYDVKM. The CDR3 region has the DNA TGTGCCAGCAGTCGCCCCTGGAGGAATACGCAGTATTTT. Its translation is CASSRPWRNTQYF.

CDR3 sequence (DNA): TGTGCCAGCAGTTTGGTGGGACTAGCGGATTACGAGCAGTACTTC. This encodes CASSLVGLADYEQYF. The chain joins TRBV28 to TRBJ2-7; TRBD2 aligns across 11 bases. The CDR3 has 15 amino acids. Germline-derived CDR1 and CDR2 are MDHEN and SYDVKM. V trimming: 3 bases; J trimming: 4 bases; junction bases outside the gene matches: 5. Supplemented by reference TRBV28 and TRBJ2-7, the full variable domain reads DVKVTQSSRYLVKRTGEKVFLECVQDMDHENMFWYRQDPGLGLRLIYFSYDVKMKEKGDIPEGYSVSREKKERFSLILESASTNQTSMYLCASSLVGLADYEQYFGPGTRLTVT.

The V and J genes are TRBV4-2 and TRBJ2-7; D may be TRBD1 (6 bases). The CDR3 length is 16 residues. CDR1 is LGHNA and CDR2 is YNFKEQ in the germline V gene. V lost 0 bases and J 0 bases, leaving 12 bases between the germline ends. The CDR3 DNA is TGTGCCAGCAGCCAAGATTACGGACAGCCCTCCTACGAGCAGTACTTC. Protein product: CASSQDYGQPSYEQYF.

The chain couples TRBV7-6 to TRBJ2-7; TRBD1 agrees at 8 bases. The germline CDR1 and CDR2 sequences are SGHVS and FNYEAQ. The trim removed 4 bases at V and 2 bases at J, leaving 7 bases unmatched. The CDR3 spans 15 residues. The CDR3 DNA sequence: TGTGCCAGCAGCTCTTGGACAGGGACCACCTACGAGCAGTACTTC. This encodes CASSSWTGTTYEQYF.

V usage is TRBV29-1 and J usage is TRBJ2-2; unclear D gene. Germline loops: CDR1 SQVTM, CDR2 ANQGSEA. The CDR3 is 15 amino acids. With 4 bases removed from V and 5 bases from J, the gap between germline ends came to 17 bases. The CDR3 reads CSVAPFSGDTGELFF. The CDR3 nucleotides are TGCAGCGTTGCGCCCTTTTCAGGCGATACCGGGGAGCTGTTTTTT.

This clone was seen a few times. The chain links TRBV18 to TRBJ1-6; 8 bases align to TRBD1. V shed 0 bases and J 8 bases; nucleotides not matched to a gene: 3. The CDR3 loop spans 15 amino acids. CDR1 and CDR2 from the germline V gene are KGHSH and LQKENI. Here the CDR3 reads CASSPPDRDDSPLHF. CDR3 bases: TGTGCCAGCTCACCACCGGACAGGGACGATTCACCCCTCCACTTT.

This sequence joins TRBV2 and TRBJ2-2; the match to TRBD2 covers 13 bases. With V trimmed by 5 bases and J by 3 bases, 3 bases remained unmatched. Germline V gene data show CDR1 as SNHLY and CDR2 as FYNNEI. The CDR3 has 16 residues. CDR3: CASSQTSGRHTGELFF. In nucleotides, the CDR3 is TGTGCCAGCAGTCAGACTAGCGGGAGGCACACCGGGGAGCTGTTTTTT.